The 21 T cell receptor beta chains listed next were all sequenced from one sample in a study of post-analysis software for immune sequencing data. Overall study findings and caveats: Roughly five TRBV segments, including TRBV5-6, TRBV5-1 and TRBV20-1, were more frequent in patients than controls.

Unique molecular identifiers tagged the TCR beta cDNA libraries. MiXCR was run by TCRdb on the PCR reads, yielding one entry per CDR3 protein. The data hold about 820,000 distinct CDR3 sequences, with approximately 50% observed a single time. These receptors have no known antigen. Sequencing input: blood. These receptors all come from a girl under 18 with multiple sclerosis.

This clonotype has only a few counts. This rearrangement joins TRBV7-2 to TRBJ2-5, with 7 bases aligning to TRBD1. Trimming at V came to 1 base and at J to 2 bases, leaving 4 bases not matched to a gene. Germline values: CDR1 SGHTA, CDR2 FQGNSA. This CDR3 spans 15 amino acids. CDR3 in DNA: TGTGCCAGCAGCTTAGGAAACAGGGGTCAAGAGACCCAGTACTTC. The encoded protein is CASSLGNRGQETQYF.

This chain connects TRBV20-1 to TRBJ2-7; TRBD1 matches at 7 bases. The CDR3 runs 13 residues. J lost 2 bases, V lost 5 bases, and 6 bases had no gene match. Per germline, CDR1 DFQATT and CDR2 SNEGSKA (reference sequence). The CDR3 reads CSASGGPAYEQYF. As DNA, the CDR3 is TGCAGTGCTTCAGGGGGACCAGCCTACGAGCAGTACTTC.

About this clonotype itself: One end of the junction varies from germline; a read error may be responsible. The CDR3 DNA sequence: TGTGCCAGCAGCCCCTTCGTATCCTACGGGCAGTACTTC. Amino acid sequence: CASSPFVSYGQYF. The genes are TRBV12-3 or TRBV12-4 and TRBJ2-7; D call uncertain. This CDR3 region has 13 residues.

The genes are TRBV25-1 and TRBJ2-4; D uncertain. The end of the DNA is better explained by TRBJ2-5, so the J call may be wrong. Germline V gene lookup returns CDR1 MGHDK and CDR2 SYGVNS. The CDR3 is 12 amino acids. The CDR3 loop is CASSERGKTQYF. In nucleotides, the CDR3 is TGTGCCAGCAGTGAACGAGGAAAGACCCAGTACTTC.

This chain joins TRBV25-1 and TRBJ1-2; 8 nucleotides agree with TRBD1. With 6 bases clipped from V and 4 bases from J, the junction kept 13 bases outside the gene matches. CDR3 length equals 16 residues. Germline V gives CDR1 MGHDK, CDR2 SYGVNS. The CDR3 loop reads CASSRRLRTGGYGYTF. CDR3 in DNA: TGTGCCAGCAGCCGACGCCTCAGAACAGGGGGCTATGGCTACACCTTC.

The chain links TRBV27 to TRBJ2-6; 8 bases are a match to TRBD2. Germline loops: CDR1 MNHEY, CDR2 SMNVEV (reference sequence). The V and J ends lost 6 bases and 0 bases, in that order; junction bases with no gene match: 7. The CDR3 has 17 residues. The CDR3 DNA sequence: TGTGCCAGCAGCCTTAGCGGGATCACCTCTGGGGCCAACGTCCTGACTTTC. Its protein product is CASSLSGITSGANVLTF.

This clonotype was seen more than once but under ten times. The chain employs TRBV7-2 and TRBJ2-5, with D tentatively TRBD2 (5 bases). With 5 bases removed from V and 4 bases from J, the gap between germline ends came to 17 bases. The germline V gene has CDR1 SGHTA and CDR2 FQGNSA. The CDR3 contains 15 residues. CDR3 nucleotides: TGTGCCAGCAGCCCGGCCGCTAGCAGACCAGAGACCCAGTACTTC. Translating it yields CASSPAASRPETQYF. Full variable domain (remainder filled in from reference TRBV7-2 and TRBJ2-5): GAGVSQSPSNKVTEKGKDVELRCDPISGHTALYWYRQSLGQGLEFLIYFQGNSAPDKSGLPSDRFSAERTGGSVSTLTIQRTQQEDSAVYLCASSPAASRPETQYFGPGTRLLVL.

A few counts support this clonotype. The chain uses TRBV20-1 and TRBJ2-4, with D tentatively TRBD1 or TRBD2 (5 bases each). The germline V and J ends were trimmed by 5 bases and 0 bases, with 11 bases remaining between them. The CDR3 sequence is 14 residues long. CDR1 is DFQATT and CDR2 is SNEGSKA in the germline V gene (reference sequence). The CDR3 protein is CSAEGMGAKNIQYF. CDR3 DNA sequence: TGCAGTGCTGAGGGGATGGGAGCCAAAAACATTCAGTACTTC.

About this clonotype itself: A much larger clone sits a single nucleotide away, making a read error possible. The V call is TRBV12-3 or TRBV12-4, the J call TRBJ2-3, with 8 bases fitting TRBD2. Trimming removed 5 bases from V and 0 bases from J; junction bases left unmatched: 10. This CDR3 comprises 17 residues. The CDR3 nucleotides read TGTGCCAGCAGTGCAAGAGTTAGCGGGATCAGCACAGATACGCAGTATTTT. Translated: CASSARVSGISTDTQYF.

The rearrangement links TRBV7-2 to TRBJ1-5, with a tentative D call TRBD1 (6 bases). The CDR3 runs to 16 residues. V shed 5 bases and J shed 5 bases, with 19 bases lying between them. From germline, CDR1 is SGHTA and CDR2 FQGNSA. The CDR3 bases are TGTGCCAGCAGCCGACACAATATCGGACAGCATCAGCCCCAGCATTTT. Residues: CASSRHNIGQHQPQHF. Full variable domain (remainder filled in from reference TRBV7-2 and TRBJ1-5): GAGVSQSPSNKVTEKGKDVELRCDPISGHTALYWYRQSLGQGLEFLIYFQGNSAPDKSGLPSDRFSAERTGGSVSTLTIQRTQQEDSAVYLCASSRHNIGQHQPQHFGDGTRLSIL.

In its sample, this clonotype was seen once. This chain links TRBV13 with TRBJ2-4; unclear D gene. The J call may not be correct, given that the DNA end is closer to TRBJ2-7. Germline V gene lookup returns CDR1 PRHDT and CDR2 FYEKMQ (reference sequence). This CDR3 spans 14 amino acids. CDR3 in amino acids: CASSLGNTYYEQYF. The CDR3 DNA follows: TGTGCCAGCAGCTTAGGTAACACCTACTACGAGCAGTACTTC.

This chain joins TRBV29-1 and TRBJ1-2; TRBD1 agrees at 12 bases. This CDR3 comprises 13 residues. Germline loops: CDR1 SQVTM, CDR2 ANQGSEA. J lost 6 bases, V lost 6 bases, and 5 bases had no gene match. Here the CDR3 reads CSVDGTGGHGYTF. As DNA, the CDR3 is TGCAGCGTCGACGGGACAGGGGGCCATGGCTACACCTTC.

There are a few counts of this clonotype. The rearrangement links TRBV29-1 to TRBJ2-7; 8 bases are a match to TRBD1. The junction had 6 bases not matched to a gene; V was cut back by 6 bases and J by 5 bases. CDR3 length equals 12 residues. CDR1 and CDR2 (germline): SQVTM, ANQGSEA. The CDR3 spells CSVRTGLDEQYF. The CDR3, as DNA: TGCAGCGTCCGGACAGGGTTAGACGAGCAGTACTTC.

This rearrangement joins TRBV12-3 or TRBV12-4 to TRBJ1-5; D uncertain. CDR3 length equals 14 residues. Trimming removed 6 bases at V and 5 bases at J, with 14 bases between. The CDR3 DNA is TGTGCCAGCAGCCGCGGACGAGACCATCAGCCCCAGCATTTT. It yields the protein CASSRGRDHQPQHF.

The V gene is TRBV7-9, the J gene TRBJ2-7; no definite D call. CDR1 and CDR2 (germline): SEHNR, FQNEAQ (reference sequence). This CDR3 is built from 16 residues. The V end lost 3 bases, the J end lost 2 bases, and 17 bases lay between the germline ends. The CDR3 region is CASSLWPSVGPYEQYF. The CDR3 DNA reads as TGTGCCAGCAGCTTGTGGCCGTCAGTTGGTCCCTACGAGCAGTACTTC.

The rearrangement links TRBV20-1 to TRBJ2-5; D not certain. The CDR3 has 12 amino acids. The germline gives CDR1 DFQATT, CDR2 SNEGSKA (reference sequence). V lost 5 bases to trimming and J lost 5 bases, with 12 bases between them. This CDR3 is CSASTAAETQYF. CDR3 coding DNA: TGCAGTGCTTCGACTGCGGCCGAGACCCAGTACTTC.

Many counts were recorded for this clonotype. The chain employs TRBV5-1 and TRBJ2-1, with 12 nucleotides matching TRBD2. The CDR3 has 20 amino acids. Germline assignment: CDR1 SGHRS and CDR2 YFSETQ. Unmatched junction bases numbered 10, after V lost 0 bases and J lost 0 bases. The CDR3 region has the DNA TGCGCCAGCAGCTTGGTATTAGGACTAGCGGGAAGTAACTCCTACAATGAGCAGTTCTTC. It codes for CASSLVLGLAGSNSYNEQFF. The whole variable domain, remainder taken from reference TRBV5-1 and TRBJ2-1, is KAGVTQTPRYLIKTRGQQVTLSCSPISGHRSVSWYQQTPGQGLQFLFEYFSETQRNKGNFPGRFSGRQFSNSRSEMNVSTLELGDSALYLCASSLVLGLAGSNSYNEQFFGPGTRLTVL.

This clonotype was seen a few times. The CDR3, as DNA: TGTGCCAGCAGCGTAGCTCCTAGCGGCTACGAGCAGTACTTC. The encoded protein is CASSVAPSGYEQYF. V and J are TRBV9 and TRBJ2-7, with 7 bases aligning to TRBD2. This CDR3 contains 14 residues. Germline V CDR1 and CDR2: SGDLS, YYNGEE. The ends lost 0 bases at V and 3 bases at J; junction bases unmatched: 3.

This clonotype showed up just a few times. The chain couples TRBV5-1 to TRBJ2-1; D not resolved. The V end lost 0 bases, the J end lost 2 bases, and 12 bases lay between the germline ends. The CDR3 consists of 16 residues. Germline loops: CDR1 SGHRS, CDR2 YFSETQ. The CDR3 protein is CASSLANGVAYNEQFF. As DNA, the CDR3 is TGCGCCAGCAGCTTGGCCAACGGAGTGGCCTACAATGAGCAGTTCTTC.

The chain couples TRBV20-1 to TRBJ1-4, with TRBD1 identical over 7 bases. V gave up 4 bases and J gave up 6 bases; unmatched junction bases: 2. Germline assignment: CDR1 DFQATT and CDR2 SNEGSKA (reference sequence). The CDR3 length is 12 residues. The CDR3 region has the DNA TGCAGTGCTACCGGGACAGATGAAAAACTGTTTTTT. Amino acid sequence: CSATGTDEKLFF.

This clonotype was seen a handful of times. This chain connects TRBV12-3 or TRBV12-4 to TRBJ1-2; 7 bases are shared with TRBD1. After removal of 6 bases from V and 2 bases from J, the junction contained 9 bases not matched to a gene. There are 15 residues in the CDR3. The chain's CDR3 is CASSHSTGPNYGYTF. DNA of the CDR3: TGTGCCAGCAGCCATTCGACAGGGCCGAACTATGGCTACACCTTC.